This T cell receptor (beta chain) was sequenced in a study of blood T cell repertoires in COVID-19. For the study at large: The United States, Italy and Spain were the sources of the acute and convalescent COVID-19 samples. Sources were T cells, B-cell-depleted T cells, or PBMCs; the material itself was cDNA or gDNA.

Here immunoSEQ multiplex PCR was the method, and the copy in TCRdb shows in-frame clones only, minus some. This table has about 190,000 clones, around nine tenths appearing once. This CDR3 contains 15 residues. Germline CDR1 reads SNHLY; CDR2 reads FYNNEI. Losses at the gene ends were 5 bases for V and 4 bases for J; bases not matched to a gene: 5. This chain links TRBV2 with TRBJ2-2, with 9 bases matching TRBD1. Sequencing was performed on peripheral blood. This sequence was found in a woman between 40 and 50 years old who had recovered from COVID-19. The CDR3 protein is CASSKDRGSTGELFF. The DNA for the CDR3 is TGTGCCAGCAGTAAGGACAGGGGAAGCACCGGGGAGCTGTTTTTT. Full variable domain (remainder filled in from reference TRBV2 and TRBJ2-2): EPEVTQTPSHQVTQMGQEVILRCVPISNHLYFYWYRQILGQKVEFLVSFYNNEISEKSEIFDDQFSVERPDGSNFTLKIRSTKLEDSAMYFCASSKDRGSTGELFFGEGSRLTVL.